This T cell receptor (beta chain) was documented in a study of cytomegalovirus exposure and HLA in healthy donors. Study outcomes and limitations: Per a later analysis, HLA-associated TCR beta chains showed more clonal expansion than other, equally common TCR beta chains. An analysis that came later showed most CMV-associated TCR beta chains appearing HLA-restricted. In vitro data verified three CMV-associated chains as specific for CMV antigens. Previous analysis showed most TCR beta V segments were productive about 90% or about 30% of the time.

This clone appeared a few times. Its antigen is not identified. Per germline, CDR1 LNHDA and CDR2 SQIVND (reference sequence). With 4 bases clipped from V and 5 bases from J, the junction kept 1 base outside the gene matches. The CDR3 length is 14 residues. The PCR ran on 60 Vbeta and 13 Jbeta primers. Libraries were prepared by immunoSEQ multiplex PCR; TCRdb keeps only in-frame clonotypes and omits some of them. This sample has about 110,000 clones; about three quarters occur once, and the top ten carry roughly 0.79%. The receptor was isolated from a boy between 10 and 17 years old in good health and CMV-seronegative. The rearrangement uses TRBV19 and TRBJ2-2; 10 positions match TRBD2. What was sequenced was PBMCs. The DNA of the CDR3 is TGTGCCAGTAGTACACTAGCGGGGACCGGGGAGCTGTTTTTT. Residues: CASSTLAGTGELFF.